A selection of T cell receptor beta chains follows, all from one sample in a study of blood T cell repertoires in COVID-19. This table comes from immunoSEQ multiplex PCR, and its TCRdb copy is limited to in-frame clones, with some not included. The sample holds 250,000 to 350,000 clones; roughly nine tenths are singletons and the top ten take 2.2%. Input material: peripheral blood. The receptors come from a woman between 50 and 59 years old who had recovered from COVID-19. CDR3s include the opening cysteine and the closing phenylalanine or tryptophan. Fields, in order: J gene, V gene, CDR3 protein.

>TRBJ2-7|TRBV30
CAGETGPGTYEQYF
>TRBJ2-7|TRBV5-6
CASSLRDYDYEQYF
>TRBJ2-1|TRBV6-1
CASSELGGGQRNEQFF
>TRBJ2-1|TRBV3-1/TRBV3-2
CASSRLGQGTYNEQFF
>TRBJ2-5|TRBV9
CASSVGQSQETQYF
>TRBJ1-5|TRBV5-6
CASSLRRSAPGSGNQPQHF
>TRBJ2-5|TRBV29-1
CAQLEGQETQYF
>TRBJ2-5|TRBV10-3
CAISTHPSGRGETQYF
>TRBJ2-3|TRBV11-3
CASSPGELAGAPDTQYF
>TRBJ1-2|TRBV29-1
CSVLRTAPYGYTF
>TRBJ2-7|TRBV5-6
CASSPELSSYEQYF
>TRBJ2-7|TRBV29-1
CSVGGRTSLYEQYF
>TRBJ2-4|TRBV12-3/TRBV12-4
CASSYPQDIQYF
>TRBJ2-7|TRBV5-4
CASSPGQSREQYF
>TRBJ1-6|TRBV28
CASRATVSPLHF
>TRBJ2-1|TRBV5-1
CASSLNGDSYNEQFF
>TRBJ2-3|TRBV7-2
CASSPTRDRATDTQYF
>TRBJ1-1|TRBV2
CASRYGTGNTEAFF
>TRBJ1-2|TRBV7-8
CASSLNSYGYTF
>TRBJ1-1|TRBV5-1
CASGGGLTNTEAFF
>TRBJ1-1|TRBV12-3/TRBV12-4
CASSPRDRKLAFF
>TRBJ2-1|TRBV5-1
CASSLRTGGDNEQFF
>TRBJ2-5|TRBV28
CASSSPLAAQETQYF
>TRBJ1-5|TRBV6-2/TRBV6-3
CASSPGQGNQPQHF
>TRBJ1-2|TRBV6-5
CASGRGANYGYTF
>TRBJ2-1|TRBV5-1
CASSLGLWVNEQFF
>TRBJ2-2|TRBV5-1
CASSLGLAAALNTGELFF
>TRBJ2-7|TRBV7-2
CASSWGQGAYEQYF
>TRBJ2-5|TRBV5-1
CASSHWTGGGRETQYF
>TRBJ2-1|TRBV6-5
CASSSRTSAGTYEQFF
>TRBJ2-3|TRBV5-1
CASSLGDTNIFF
>TRBJ2-6|TRBV9
CASSDAGTGVLGGANVLTF
>TRBJ1-2|TRBV30
CAWSVWGANYGYTF
>TRBJ2-5|TRBV19
CASSRPWTSGGRETQYF
>TRBJ1-2|TRBV5-1
CASSLESTSGYTF
>TRBJ2-1|TRBV27
CASSLSRAVHYNEQFF
>TRBJ2-1|TRBV30
CACSQGRGETFGYNEQFF
>TRBJ2-7|TRBV7-9
CASSPAGSYEQYF
>TRBJ1-5|TRBV6-2/TRBV6-3
CASSLLRGGRTGNQPQHF
>TRBJ1-3|TRBV10-3
CAISELSSGGNTIYF
>TRBJ1-2|TRBV5-1
CASSLGTGGAYGYTF